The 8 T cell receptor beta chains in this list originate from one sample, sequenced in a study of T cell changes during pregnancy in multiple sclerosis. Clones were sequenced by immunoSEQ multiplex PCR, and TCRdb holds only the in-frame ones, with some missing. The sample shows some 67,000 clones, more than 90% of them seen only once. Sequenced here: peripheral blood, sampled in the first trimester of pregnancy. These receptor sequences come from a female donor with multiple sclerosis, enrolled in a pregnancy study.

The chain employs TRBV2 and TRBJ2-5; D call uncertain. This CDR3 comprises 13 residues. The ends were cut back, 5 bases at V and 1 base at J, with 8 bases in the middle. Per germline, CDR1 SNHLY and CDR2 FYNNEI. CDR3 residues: CASSPFVQETQYF. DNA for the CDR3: TGTGCCAGCAGTCCCTTCGTCCAAGAGACCCAGTACTTC.

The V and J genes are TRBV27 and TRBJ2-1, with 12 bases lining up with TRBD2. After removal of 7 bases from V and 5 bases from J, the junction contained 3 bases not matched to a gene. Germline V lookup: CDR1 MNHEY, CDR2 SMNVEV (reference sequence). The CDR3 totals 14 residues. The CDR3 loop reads CASKGLAGDNEQFF. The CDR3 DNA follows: TGTGCCAGCAAGGGACTAGCGGGCGACAATGAGCAGTTCTTC.

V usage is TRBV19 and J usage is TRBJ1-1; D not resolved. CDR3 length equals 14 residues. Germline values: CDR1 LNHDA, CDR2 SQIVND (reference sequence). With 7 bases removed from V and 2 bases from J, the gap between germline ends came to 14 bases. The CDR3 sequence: CASMSGQVNTEAFF. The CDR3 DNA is TGTGCCAGTATGTCTGGGCAGGTCAACACTGAAGCTTTCTTT.

The CDR3 nucleotides read TGCGCCAGCAGCTTGGGACAGGGGGTTTACTATGGCTACACCTTC. Translating it yields CASSLGQGVYYGYTF. The V gene is TRBV5-1, the J gene TRBJ1-2; 9 bases are shared with TRBD1. Trimming cost V 0 bases and J 3 bases; bases outside gene matches: 3. The germline V gene encodes CDR1 SGHRS and CDR2 YFSETQ. The CDR3 sequence is 15 residues long. The entire variable domain, with the rest obtained from reference TRBV5-1 and TRBJ1-2, is as follows: KAGVTQTPRYLIKTRGQQVTLSCSPISGHRSVSWYQQTPGQGLQFLFEYFSETQRNKGNFPGRFSGRQFSNSRSEMNVSTLELGDSALYLCASSLGQGVYYGYTFGSGTRLTVV.

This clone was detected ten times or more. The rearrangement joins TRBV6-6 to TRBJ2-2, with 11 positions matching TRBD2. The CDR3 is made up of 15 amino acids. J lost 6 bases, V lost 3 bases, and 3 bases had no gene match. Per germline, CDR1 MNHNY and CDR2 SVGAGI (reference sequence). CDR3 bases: TGTGCCAGCAGTTATAGCGGGGGGGATGCCGGGGAGCTGTTTTTT. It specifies CASSYSGGDAGELFF.

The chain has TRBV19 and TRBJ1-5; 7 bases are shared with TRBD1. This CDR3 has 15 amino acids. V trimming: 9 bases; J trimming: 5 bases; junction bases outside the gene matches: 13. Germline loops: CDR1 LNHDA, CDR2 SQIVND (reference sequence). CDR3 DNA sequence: TGTGCCAGCCGAGAATCGACAGGGAGCCATCAGCCCCAGCATTTT. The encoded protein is CASRESTGSHQPQHF.

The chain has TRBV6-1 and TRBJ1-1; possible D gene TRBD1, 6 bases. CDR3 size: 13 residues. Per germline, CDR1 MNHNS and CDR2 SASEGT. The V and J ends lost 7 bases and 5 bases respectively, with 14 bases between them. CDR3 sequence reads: CASTYRVVTEAFF. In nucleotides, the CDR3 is TGTGCCAGCACGTACAGGGTGGTTACTGAAGCTTTCTTT.

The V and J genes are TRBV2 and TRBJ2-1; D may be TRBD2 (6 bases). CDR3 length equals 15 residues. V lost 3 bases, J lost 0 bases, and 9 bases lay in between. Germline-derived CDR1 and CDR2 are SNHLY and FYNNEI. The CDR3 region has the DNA TGTGCCAGCAGTGATTCCGGGAGCTCCTACAATGAGCAGTTCTTC. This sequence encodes CASSDSGSSYNEQFF.